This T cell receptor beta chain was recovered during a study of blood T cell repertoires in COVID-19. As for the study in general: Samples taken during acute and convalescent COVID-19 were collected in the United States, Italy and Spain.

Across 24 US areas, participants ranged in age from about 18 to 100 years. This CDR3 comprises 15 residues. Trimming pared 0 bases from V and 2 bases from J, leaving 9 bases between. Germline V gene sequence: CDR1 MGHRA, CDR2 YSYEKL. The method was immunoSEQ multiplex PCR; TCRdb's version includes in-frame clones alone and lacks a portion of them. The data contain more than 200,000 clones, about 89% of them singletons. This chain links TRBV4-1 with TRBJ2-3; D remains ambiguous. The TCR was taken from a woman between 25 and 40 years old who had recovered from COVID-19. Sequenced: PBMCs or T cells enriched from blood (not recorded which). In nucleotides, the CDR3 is TGCGCCAGCAGCCAAGATCGCTACCCCACAGATACGCAGTATTTT. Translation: CASSQDRYPTDTQYF.